Listed here are 2 T cell receptor beta chains from one sample, sequenced in a study of blood T cells in healthy people across ages. Alongside a J-beta primer mix, a sample-barcoded 5' primer served in a second PCR lasting roughly 6 to 11 cycles. From the 5' RACE reads, TCRdb called clonotypes with MiXCR, one entry per CDR3 protein. The data contain 900,000 to 950,000 distinct CDR3 sequences, almost 30% of them singletons. These data also formed part of another study, on T cells of mothers and their children.

Sequencing used blood. The origin of the receptors is a woman between 40 and 50 years old in good health.

The V call is TRBV6-5, the J call TRBJ2-3; TRBD2 matches at 11 bases. V lost 6 bases to trimming and J lost 10 bases; unmatched junction nucleotides: 6. The CDR3 is 13 residues long. Germline CDR1 and CDR2: MNHEY and SVGAGI. The CDR3 region is CASSDQGLAAQYF. CDR3 nucleotides: TGTGCCAGCAGCGACCAGGGACTAGCGGCGCAGTATTTT.

This clonotype was observed at least ten times. The chain is built from TRBV5-6 and TRBJ2-7, with 8 bases matching TRBD1. Germline lookup yields CDR1 SGHDT and CDR2 YYEEEE. There are 16 residues in the CDR3. V shed 0 bases and J 6 bases; nucleotides not matched to a gene: 11. Here the CDR3 DNA reads TGTGCCAGCAGCTTGGGGGCCGGGACAGGAGCCCTCGAGCAGTACTTC. This codes for CASSLGAGTGALEQYF. The variable domain in full, with the rest retrieved from reference TRBV5-6 and TRBJ2-7, is DAGVTQSPTHLIKTRGQQVTLRCSPKSGHDTVSWYQQALGQGPQFIFQYYEEEERQRGNFPDRFSGHQFPNYSSELNVNALLLGDSALYLCASSLGAGTGALEQYFGPGTRLTVT.